This entry is about one T cell receptor beta chain. Its specificity is not known. Trimming took off 3 bases at V and 7 bases at J, with 19 bases between the two ends. This CDR3 is 17 amino acids long. Germline CDR1 reads SGHVS; CDR2 reads FQNEAQ. This entry belongs to a study of a mutant IDH1 vaccine in newly diagnosed glioma. About the study: The sex distribution of treated patients was around 62% male and about 38% female, with a mean age of roughly 40 years. Earlier therapy was either radiotherapy, temozolomide, or both, and most got both.

Only in-frame clones appear in the TCRdb table, and some are missing; sequencing was by immunoSEQ multiplex PCR. This table holds 80,000 to 100,000 clones, 80% found once. Overall study results and limits: Vaccination induced immune responses in roughly 93% of patients.

Sample time point: baseline, week 1 (first vaccination visit). Noted treatment: pre-vaccination baseline after standard-of-care therapy. The study enrolled donors with new WHO grade 3 or 4 IDH1-mutant, ATRX-lost astrocytomas. The sequences come from PBMCs, collected from a glioma patient treated with radiotherapy, temozolomide or both. The rearrangement links TRBV7-8 to TRBJ1-6, with a weak D call TRBD1 (5 bases). This TCR came from a man aged 40-49 years with glioma. CDR3 coding DNA: TGTGCCAGCAGCTTTCAAGCGCTGGGACCCTCAAATTCACCCCTCCACTTT. It encodes CASSFQALGPSNSPLHF.